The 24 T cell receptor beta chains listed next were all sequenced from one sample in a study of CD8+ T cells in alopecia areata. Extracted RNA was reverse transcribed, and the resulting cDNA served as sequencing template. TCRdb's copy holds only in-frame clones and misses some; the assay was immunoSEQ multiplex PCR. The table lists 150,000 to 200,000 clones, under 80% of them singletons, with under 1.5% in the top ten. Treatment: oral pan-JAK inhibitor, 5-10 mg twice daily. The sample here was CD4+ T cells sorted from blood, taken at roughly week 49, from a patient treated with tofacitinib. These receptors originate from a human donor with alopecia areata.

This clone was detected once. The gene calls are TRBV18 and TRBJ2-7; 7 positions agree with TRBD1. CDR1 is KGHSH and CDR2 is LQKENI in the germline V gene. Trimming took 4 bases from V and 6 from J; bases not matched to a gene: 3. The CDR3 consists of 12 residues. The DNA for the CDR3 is TGTGCCAGCTCACGACAGGGCTCCGAGCAGTACTTC. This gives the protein CASSRQGSEQYF. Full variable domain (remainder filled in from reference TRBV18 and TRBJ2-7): NAGVMQNPRHLVRRRGQEARLRCSPMKGHSHVYWYRQLPEEGLKFMVYLQKENIIDESGMPKERFSAEFPKEGPSILRIQQVVRGDSAAYFCASSRQGSEQYFGPGTRLTVT.

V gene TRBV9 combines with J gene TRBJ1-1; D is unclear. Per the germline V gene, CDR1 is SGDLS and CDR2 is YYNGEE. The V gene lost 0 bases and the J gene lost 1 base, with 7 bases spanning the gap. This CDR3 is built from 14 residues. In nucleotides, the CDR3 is TGTGCCAGCAGCGTAGATCCTAAGAACACTGAAGCTTTCTTT. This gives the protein CASSVDPKNTEAFF.

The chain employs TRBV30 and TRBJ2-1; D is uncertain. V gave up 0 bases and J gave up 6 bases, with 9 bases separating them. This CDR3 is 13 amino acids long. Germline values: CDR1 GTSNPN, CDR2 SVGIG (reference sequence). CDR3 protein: CAWSVARRNEQFF. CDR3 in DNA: TGTGCCTGGAGTGTTGCTAGGCGCAATGAGCAGTTCTTC.

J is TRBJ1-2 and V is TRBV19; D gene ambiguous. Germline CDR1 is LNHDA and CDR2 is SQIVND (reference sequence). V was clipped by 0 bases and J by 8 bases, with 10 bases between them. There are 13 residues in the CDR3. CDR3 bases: TGTGCCAGTAGTATAGATCAACCCGACGGCTACACCTTC. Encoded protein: CASSIDQPDGYTF.

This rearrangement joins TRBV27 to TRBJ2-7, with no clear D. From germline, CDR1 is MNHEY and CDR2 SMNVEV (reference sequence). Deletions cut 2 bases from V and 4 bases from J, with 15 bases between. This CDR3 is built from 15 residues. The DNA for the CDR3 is TGTGCCAGCAGTTTACAACGCCACCCAGCTTACGAGCAGTACTTC. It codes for CASSLQRHPAYEQYF.

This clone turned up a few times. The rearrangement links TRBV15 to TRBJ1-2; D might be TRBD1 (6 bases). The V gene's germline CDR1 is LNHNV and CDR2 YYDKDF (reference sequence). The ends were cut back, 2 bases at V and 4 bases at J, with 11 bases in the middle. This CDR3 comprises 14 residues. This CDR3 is CATSRQQGSYGYTF. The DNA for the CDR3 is TGTGCCACCAGCAGACAACAGGGTAGCTATGGCTACACCTTC.

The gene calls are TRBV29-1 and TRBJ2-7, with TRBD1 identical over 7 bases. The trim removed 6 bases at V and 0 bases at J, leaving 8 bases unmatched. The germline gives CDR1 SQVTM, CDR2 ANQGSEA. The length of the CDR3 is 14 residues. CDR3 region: CSVGPRQGSYEQYF. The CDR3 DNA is TGCAGCGTCGGACCCCGACAGGGCTCCTACGAGCAGTACTTC.

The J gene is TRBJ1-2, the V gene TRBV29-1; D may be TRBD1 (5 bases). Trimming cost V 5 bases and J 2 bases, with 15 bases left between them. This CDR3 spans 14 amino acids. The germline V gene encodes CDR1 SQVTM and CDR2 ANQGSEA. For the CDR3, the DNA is TGCAGCGTTTTACCCGGGACGCAAAACTATGGCTACACCTTC. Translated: CSVLPGTQNYGYTF.

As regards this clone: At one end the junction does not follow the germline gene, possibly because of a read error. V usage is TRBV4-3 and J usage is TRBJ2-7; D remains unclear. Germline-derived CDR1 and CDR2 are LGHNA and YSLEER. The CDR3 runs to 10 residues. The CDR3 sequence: CASSQVNRIF. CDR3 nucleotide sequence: TGCGCCAGCAGCCAAGTTAATAGGATCTTC.

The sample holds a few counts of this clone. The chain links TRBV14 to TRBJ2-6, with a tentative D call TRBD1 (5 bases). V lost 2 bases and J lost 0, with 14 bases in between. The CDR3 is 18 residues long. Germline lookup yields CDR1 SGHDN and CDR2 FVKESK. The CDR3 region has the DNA TGTGCCAGCAGCCAAAGGGGCCAGAGCTACTCTGGGGCCAACGTCCTGACTTTC. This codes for CASSQRGQSYSGANVLTF.

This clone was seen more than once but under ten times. CDR3 nucleotide sequence: TGCAGTGCAGGGACAGATCACTACACCTTC. This translates into CSAGTDHYTF. The chain employs TRBV20-1 and TRBJ1-2, with 7 bases that match TRBD1. Germline values: CDR1 DFQATT, CDR2 SNEGSKA (reference sequence). CDR3 length equals 10 residues. Germline trimming cut 6 bases from V and 10 bases from J; bases unmatched to any gene: 5.

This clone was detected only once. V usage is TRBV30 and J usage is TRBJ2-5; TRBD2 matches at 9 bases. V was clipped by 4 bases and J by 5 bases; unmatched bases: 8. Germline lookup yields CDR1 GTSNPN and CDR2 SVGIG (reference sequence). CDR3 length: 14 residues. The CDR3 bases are TGTGCCTGGACTAGCGGGGCGTCCCCCGAGACCCAGTACTTC. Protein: CAWTSGASPETQYF.

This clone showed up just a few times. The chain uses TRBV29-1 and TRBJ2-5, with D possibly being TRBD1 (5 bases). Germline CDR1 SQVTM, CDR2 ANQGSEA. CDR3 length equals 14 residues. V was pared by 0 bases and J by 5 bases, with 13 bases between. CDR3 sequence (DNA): TGCAGCGTTGAAGAAACCAGGGCCATCGAGACCCAGTACTTC. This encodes CSVEETRAIETQYF.

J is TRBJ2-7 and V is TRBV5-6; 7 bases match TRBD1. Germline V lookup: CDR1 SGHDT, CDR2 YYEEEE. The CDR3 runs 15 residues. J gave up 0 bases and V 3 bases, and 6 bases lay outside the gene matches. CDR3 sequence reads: CASSSRPGGSYEQYF. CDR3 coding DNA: TGTGCCAGCAGCTCCAGGCCAGGGGGCTCCTACGAGCAGTACTTC.

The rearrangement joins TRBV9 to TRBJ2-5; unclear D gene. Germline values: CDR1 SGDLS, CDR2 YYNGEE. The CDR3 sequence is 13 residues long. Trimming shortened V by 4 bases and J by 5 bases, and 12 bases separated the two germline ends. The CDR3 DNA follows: TGTGCCAGCAGCCCCACGGGCCGGGAGACCCAGTACTTC. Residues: CASSPTGRETQYF. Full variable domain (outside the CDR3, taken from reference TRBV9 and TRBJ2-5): DSGVTQTPKHLITATGQRVTLRCSPRSGDLSVYWYQQSLDQGLQFLIQYYNGEERAKGNILERFSAQQFPDLHSELNLSSLELGDSALYFCASSPTGRETQYFGPGTRLLVL.

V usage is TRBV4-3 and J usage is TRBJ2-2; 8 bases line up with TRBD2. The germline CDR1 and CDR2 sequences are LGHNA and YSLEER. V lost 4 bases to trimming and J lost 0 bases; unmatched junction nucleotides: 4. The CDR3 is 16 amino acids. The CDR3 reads CASSLIAGTNTGELFF. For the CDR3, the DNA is TGCGCCAGCAGCCTTATAGCGGGGACGAACACCGGGGAGCTGTTTTTT.

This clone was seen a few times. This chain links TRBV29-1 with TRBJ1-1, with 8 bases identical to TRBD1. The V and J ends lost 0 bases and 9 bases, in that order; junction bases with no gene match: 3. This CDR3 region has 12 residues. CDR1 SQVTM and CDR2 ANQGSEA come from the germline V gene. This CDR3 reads CSVEDTGGKAFF. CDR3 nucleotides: TGCAGCGTTGAAGATACAGGGGGGAAAGCTTTCTTT.

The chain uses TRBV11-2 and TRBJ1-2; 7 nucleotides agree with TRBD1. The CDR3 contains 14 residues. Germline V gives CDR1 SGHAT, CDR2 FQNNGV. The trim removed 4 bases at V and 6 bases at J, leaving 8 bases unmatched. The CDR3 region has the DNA TGTGCCAGCAGCTCAACGACAGGGACGCATGGCTACACCTTC. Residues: CASSSTTGTHGYTF.

The CDR3 here is CASSPRGGGGGEDTQYF. The CDR3 nucleotides read TGTGCCAGCAGCCCACGTGGCGGTGGGGGAGGAGAAGATACGCAGTATTTT. The gene calls are TRBV7-9 and TRBJ2-3, with D perhaps TRBD2 (6 bases). CDR1 is SEHNR, CDR2 FQNEAQ, per germline (reference sequence). The CDR3 consists of 17 residues. V was pared by 5 bases and J by 5 bases, with 23 bases between.

The CDR3 nucleotides read TGTGCCAGCAGCGCGCCCGGGACAGGGGGCCTCGAGCAGTACTTC. It codes for CASSAPGTGGLEQYF. The chain employs TRBV7-2 and TRBJ2-7, with 12 bases identical to TRBD1. Trimming cost V 5 bases and J 6 bases; bases outside gene matches: 8. CDR3 length: 15 amino acids. Germline CDR1 SGHTA, CDR2 FQGNSA.

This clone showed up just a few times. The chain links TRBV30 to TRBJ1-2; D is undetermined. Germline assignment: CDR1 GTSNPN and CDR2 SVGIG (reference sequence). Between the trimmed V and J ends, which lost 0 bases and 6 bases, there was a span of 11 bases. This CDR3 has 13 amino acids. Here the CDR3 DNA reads TGTGCCTGGAGTGTGGGCAGGTTGAATGGCTACACCTTC. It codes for CAWSVGRLNGYTF.

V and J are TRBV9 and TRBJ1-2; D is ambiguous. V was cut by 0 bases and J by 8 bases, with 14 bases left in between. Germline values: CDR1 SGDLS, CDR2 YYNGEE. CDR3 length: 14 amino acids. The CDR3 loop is CASSVEGQTGGYTF. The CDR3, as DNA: TGTGCCAGCAGCGTAGAGGGTCAGACGGGAGGCTACACCTTC.

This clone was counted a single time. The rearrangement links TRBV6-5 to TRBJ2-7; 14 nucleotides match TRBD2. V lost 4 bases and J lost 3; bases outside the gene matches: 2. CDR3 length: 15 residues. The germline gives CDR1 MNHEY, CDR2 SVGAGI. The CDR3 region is CASSWGLAGVYEQYF. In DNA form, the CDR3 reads TGTGCCAGCAGTTGGGGACTAGCGGGAGTCTACGAGCAGTACTTC.

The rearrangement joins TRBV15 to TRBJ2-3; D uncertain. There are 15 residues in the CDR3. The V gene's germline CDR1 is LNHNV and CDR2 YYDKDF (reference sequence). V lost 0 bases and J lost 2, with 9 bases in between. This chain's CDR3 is CATSRDADNTDTQYF. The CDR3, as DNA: TGTGCCACCAGCAGAGACGCGGATAACACAGATACGCAGTATTTT.